The rows below give T cell receptor beta chains drawn from one sample of a study of T cells in localized non-small cell lung cancer. Measured with immunoSEQ multiplex PCR; TCRdb has only the in-frame clones, and not every one. The sample records tens of thousands of clones, roughly 89% being singletons. The material was peripheral blood, obtained before any cancer treatment. Receptors were obtained from a woman aged 40 to 75 with stage I lung adenocarcinoma. Both conserved end residues are part of each CDR3. D genes are given only for firm matches. Expanded clones get a size class; other rows say once, few or many, or leave the size out.

V gene,D gene,clone size,J gene,CDR3 protein,CDR3 DNA
TRBV6-1,.,.,TRBJ2-1,CASSDGEQGGNEQFF,TGTGCCAGCAGTGACGGGGAACAGGGTGGAAATGAGCAGTTCTTC
TRBV28,TRBD1,few,TRBJ2-5,CASSLTGGQETQYF,TGTGCCAGCAGTTTGACAGGGGGCCAAGAGACCCAGTACTTC
TRBV21-1,.,.,TRBJ2-7,CASSKEEGQNRYEQYF,TGTGCCAGCAGCAAAGAAGAAGGGCAGAATCGGTACGAGCAGTACTTC
TRBV7-9,.,.,TRBJ1-2,CASSLGRKQGSSNYGYTF,TGTGCCAGCAGCTTAGGACGTAAGCAGGGATCCTCTAACTATGGCTACACCTTC
TRBV7-8,.,.,TRBJ2-3,CASSLAGGRDTQYF,TGTGCCAGCAGCTTAGCGGGGGGGCGGGATACGCAGTATTTT
TRBV7-9,.,.,TRBJ2-7,CASSAGTTYSYEQYF,TGTGCCAGCAGCGCAGGGACCACCTACTCCTACGAGCAGTACTTC
TRBV4-2,.,once,TRBJ1-6,CASRKIGGGSPLHF,TGTGCCAGCAGGAAAATAGGGGGGGGGTCACCCCTCCACTTT
TRBV5-6,.,.,TRBJ2-5,CASSFGPQETQYF,TGTGCCAGCAGCTTTGGACCCCAAGAGACCCAGTACTTC
TRBV5-4,TRBD2,once,TRBJ2-5,CASSSPGTSETQYF,TGTGCCAGCAGCTCACCTGGGACTAGTGAGACCCAGTACTTC
TRBV7-2,.,.,TRBJ1-4,CASSFGSKANEKLFF,TGTGCCAGCAGCTTCGGGAGCAAGGCTAATGAAAAACTGTTTTTT